This is a list of T cell receptor beta chains from one sample in a study of regulatory T cells in long-lasting Graves disease. TCRdb independently ran MiXCR on the multiplex PCR reads; one entry per CDR3 protein. This table has 400,000 to 500,000 distinct CDR3 sequences, about a sixth appearing once. The same data also contributed to another study, on T cells in Graves' hyperthyroidism and ophthalmopathy.

The input for sequencing was peripheral blood mononuclear cells (PBMCs), taken at new diagnosis, from a patient treated with antithyroid drugs. All receptors derive from a woman aged 18-29 years with Graves disease. The conserved cysteine and the conserved F or W are not part of the CDR3 here. The size of a clone is reported for some rows only, either as once, few or many, or as a class for expanded clones.

v_call,j_call,clone_size,cdr3_aa
TRBV28,TRBJ1-5,many,AGGYQPQH
TRBV29-1,TRBJ1-1,.,SVIFDTEAF
TRBV11-1,TRBJ2-2,few,ASSQISGNTGKLF
TRBV28,TRBJ2-1,many,ASSLYQYNEQF
TRBV28,TRBJ2-1,.,ASSFASGEQF
TRBV5-1,TRBJ2-1,.,ASRSTSGSRDEQF
TRBV7-9,TRBJ2-7,many,ASSLVVGNEQY
TRBV28,TRBJ2-6,many,ASRDRVGGANVLT
TRBV30,TRBJ2-7,many,AWSLGLAGIYEQY
TRBV6-1,TRBJ2-1,many,ASRLGLAGYNEQF
TRBV6-6,TRBJ1-1,many,ASSYSLQGNTEAF